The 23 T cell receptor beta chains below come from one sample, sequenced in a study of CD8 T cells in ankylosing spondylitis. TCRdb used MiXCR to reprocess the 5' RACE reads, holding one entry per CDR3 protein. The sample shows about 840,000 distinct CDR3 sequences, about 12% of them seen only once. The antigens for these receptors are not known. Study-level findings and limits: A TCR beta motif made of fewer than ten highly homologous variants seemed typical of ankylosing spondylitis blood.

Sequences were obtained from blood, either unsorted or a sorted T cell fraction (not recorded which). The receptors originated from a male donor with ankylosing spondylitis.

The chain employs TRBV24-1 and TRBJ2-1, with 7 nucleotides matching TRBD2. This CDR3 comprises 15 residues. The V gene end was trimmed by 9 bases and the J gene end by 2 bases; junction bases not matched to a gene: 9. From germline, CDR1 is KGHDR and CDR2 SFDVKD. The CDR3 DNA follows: TGTGCCACCCGTGGAGGCGGGGGAGCCTACAATGAGCAGTTCTTC. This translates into CATRGGGGAYNEQFF.

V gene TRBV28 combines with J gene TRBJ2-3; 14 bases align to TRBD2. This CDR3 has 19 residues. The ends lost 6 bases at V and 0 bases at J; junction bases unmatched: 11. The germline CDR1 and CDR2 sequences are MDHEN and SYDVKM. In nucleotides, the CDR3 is TGTGCCAGCAGCGGGTCCGGGACTAGCGGGGGTTCTAGCACAGATACGCAGTATTTT. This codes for CASSGSGTSGGSSTDTQYF.

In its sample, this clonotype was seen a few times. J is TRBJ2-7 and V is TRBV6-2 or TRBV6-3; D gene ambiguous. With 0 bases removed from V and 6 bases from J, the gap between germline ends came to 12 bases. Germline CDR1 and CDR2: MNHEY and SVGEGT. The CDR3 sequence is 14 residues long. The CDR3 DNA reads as TGTGCCAGCAGTTACTCGATTTGGGGATCCGAGCAGTACTTC. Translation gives CASSYSIWGSEQYF.

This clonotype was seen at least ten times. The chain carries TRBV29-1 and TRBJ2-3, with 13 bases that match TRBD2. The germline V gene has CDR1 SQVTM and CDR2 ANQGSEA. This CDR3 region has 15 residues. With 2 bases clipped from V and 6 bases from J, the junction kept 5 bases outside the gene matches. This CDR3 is CSVERLAGGPDTQYF. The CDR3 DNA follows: TGCAGCGTTGAAAGACTAGCGGGAGGACCGGATACGCAGTATTTT.

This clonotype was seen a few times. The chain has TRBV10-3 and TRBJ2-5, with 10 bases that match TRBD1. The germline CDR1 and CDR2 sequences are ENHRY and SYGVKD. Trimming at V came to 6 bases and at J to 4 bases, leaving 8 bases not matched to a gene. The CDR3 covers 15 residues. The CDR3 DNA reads TGTGCCATCAGGAAGGGGACAGGGGCGGGAGAGACCCAGTACTTC. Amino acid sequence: CAIRKGTGAGETQYF.

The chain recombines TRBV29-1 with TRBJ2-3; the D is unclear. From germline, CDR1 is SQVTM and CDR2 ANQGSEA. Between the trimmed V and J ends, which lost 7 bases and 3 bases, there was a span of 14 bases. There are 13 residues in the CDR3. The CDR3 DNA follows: TGCAGCGGCAACCGTCCGGAGACAGATACGCAGTATTTT. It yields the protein CSGNRPETDTQYF.

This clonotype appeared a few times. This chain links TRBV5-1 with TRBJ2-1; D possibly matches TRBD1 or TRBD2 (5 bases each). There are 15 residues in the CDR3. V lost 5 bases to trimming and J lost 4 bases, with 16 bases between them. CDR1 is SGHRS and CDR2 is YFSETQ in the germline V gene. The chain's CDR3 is CASSTIGGSYNEQFF. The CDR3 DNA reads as TGCGCCAGCAGTACGATTGGGGGATCATACAATGAGCAGTTCTTC.

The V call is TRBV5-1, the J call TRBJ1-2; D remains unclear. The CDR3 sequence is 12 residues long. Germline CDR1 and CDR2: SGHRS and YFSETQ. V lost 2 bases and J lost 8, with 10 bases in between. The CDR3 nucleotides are TGCGCCAGCAGCTTCGACGGTTTGGGCTACACCTTC. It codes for CASSFDGLGYTF.

CDR3 sequence reads: CASRREGAVFSPLHF. The DNA of the CDR3 is TGTGCCAGCAGGAGGGAGGGGGCAGTTTTTTCACCCCTCCACTTT. The chain links TRBV7-2 to TRBJ1-6; 7 bases are a match to TRBD1. V lost 6 bases, J lost 9 bases, and 11 bases stayed unmatched. The V gene's germline CDR1 is SGHTA and CDR2 FQGNSA. The CDR3 consists of 15 residues.

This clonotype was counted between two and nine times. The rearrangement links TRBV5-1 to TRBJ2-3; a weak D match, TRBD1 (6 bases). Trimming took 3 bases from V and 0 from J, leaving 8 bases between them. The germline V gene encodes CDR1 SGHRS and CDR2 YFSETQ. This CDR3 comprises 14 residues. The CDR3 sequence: CASSSQGSTDTQYF. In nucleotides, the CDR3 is TGCGCCAGCAGCTCTCAGGGGAGCACAGATACGCAGTATTTT. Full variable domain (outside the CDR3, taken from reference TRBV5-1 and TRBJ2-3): KAGVTQTPRYLIKTRGQQVTLSCSPISGHRSVSWYQQTPGQGLQFLFEYFSETQRNKGNFPGRFSGRQFSNSRSEMNVSTLELGDSALYLCASSSQGSTDTQYFGPGTRLTVL.

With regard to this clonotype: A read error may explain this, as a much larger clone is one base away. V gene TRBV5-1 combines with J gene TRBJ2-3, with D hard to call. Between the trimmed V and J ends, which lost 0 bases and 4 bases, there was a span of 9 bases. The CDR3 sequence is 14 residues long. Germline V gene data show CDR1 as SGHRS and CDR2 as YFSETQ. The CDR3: CASSLALGSDTQYF. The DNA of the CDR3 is TGCGCCAGCAGCTTGGCCTTGGGGTCAGATACGCAGTATTTT.

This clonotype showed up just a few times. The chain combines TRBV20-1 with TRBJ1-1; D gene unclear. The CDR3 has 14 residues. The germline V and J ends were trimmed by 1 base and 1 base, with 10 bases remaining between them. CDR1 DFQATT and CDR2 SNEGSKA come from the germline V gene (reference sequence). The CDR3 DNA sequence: TGCAGTGCTAGAGCTTGGGGTGCGAACACTGAAGCTTTCTTT. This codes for CSARAWGANTEAFF.

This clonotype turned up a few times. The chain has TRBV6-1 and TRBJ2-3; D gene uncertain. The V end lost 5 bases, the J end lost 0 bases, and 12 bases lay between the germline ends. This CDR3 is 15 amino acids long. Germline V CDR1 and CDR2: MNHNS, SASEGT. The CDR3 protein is CASSKTYASTDTQYF. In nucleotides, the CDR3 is TGTGCCAGCAGTAAGACGTATGCTAGCACAGATACGCAGTATTTT.

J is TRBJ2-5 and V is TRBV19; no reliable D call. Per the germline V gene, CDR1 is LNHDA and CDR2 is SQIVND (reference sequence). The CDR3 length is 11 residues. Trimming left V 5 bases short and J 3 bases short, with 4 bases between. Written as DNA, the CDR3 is TGTGCCAGTAGTTGGGAAGAGACCCAGTACTTC. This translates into CASSWEETQYF.

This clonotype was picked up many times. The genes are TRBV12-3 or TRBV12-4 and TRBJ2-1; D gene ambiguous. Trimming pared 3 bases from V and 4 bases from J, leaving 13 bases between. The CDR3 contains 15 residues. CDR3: CASSLGGPLYNEQFF. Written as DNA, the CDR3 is TGTGCCAGCAGTTTGGGCGGCCCCTTGTACAATGAGCAGTTCTTC.

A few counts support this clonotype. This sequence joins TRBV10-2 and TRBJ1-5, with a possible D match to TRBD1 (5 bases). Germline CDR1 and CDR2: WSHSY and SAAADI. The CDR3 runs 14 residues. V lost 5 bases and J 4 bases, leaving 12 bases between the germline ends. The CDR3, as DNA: TGCGCCAGCAGTTCATCAGGGACGAATCAGCCCCAGCATTTT. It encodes CASSSSGTNQPQHF.

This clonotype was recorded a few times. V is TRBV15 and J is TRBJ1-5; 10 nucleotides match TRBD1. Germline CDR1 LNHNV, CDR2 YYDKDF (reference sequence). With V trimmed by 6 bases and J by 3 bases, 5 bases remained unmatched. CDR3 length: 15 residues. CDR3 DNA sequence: TGTGCCACCAGTACGACAGGGGGCCTCAATCAGCCCCAGCATTTT. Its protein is CATSTTGGLNQPQHF. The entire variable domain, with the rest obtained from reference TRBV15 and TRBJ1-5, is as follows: DAMVIQNPRYQVTQFGKPVTLSCSQTLNHNVMYWYQQKSSQAPKLLFHYYDKDFNNEADTPDNFQSRRPNTSFCFLDIRSPGLGDTAMYLCATSTTGGLNQPQHFGDGTRLSIL.

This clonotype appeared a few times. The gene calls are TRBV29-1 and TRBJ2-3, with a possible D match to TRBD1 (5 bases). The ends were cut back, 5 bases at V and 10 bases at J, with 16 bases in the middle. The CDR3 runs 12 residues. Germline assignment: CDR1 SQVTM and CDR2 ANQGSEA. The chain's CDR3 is CSVLSTDWSQYF. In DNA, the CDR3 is TGCAGCGTTCTTTCGACAGATTGGTCGCAGTATTTT.

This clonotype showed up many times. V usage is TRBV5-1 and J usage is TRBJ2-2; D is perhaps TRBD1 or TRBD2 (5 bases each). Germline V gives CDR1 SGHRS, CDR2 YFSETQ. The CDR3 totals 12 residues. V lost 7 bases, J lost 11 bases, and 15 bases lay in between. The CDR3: CASRSGTEELFF. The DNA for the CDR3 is TGCGCCAGCCGCTCTGGGACGGAAGAGCTGTTTTTT.

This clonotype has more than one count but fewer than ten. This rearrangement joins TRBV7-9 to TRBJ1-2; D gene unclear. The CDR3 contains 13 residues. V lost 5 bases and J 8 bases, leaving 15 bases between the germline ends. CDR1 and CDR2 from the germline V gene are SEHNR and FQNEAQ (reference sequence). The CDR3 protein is CASSHSTGKGYTF. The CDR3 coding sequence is TGTGCCAGCAGCCATAGTACGGGTAAAGGCTACACCTTC.

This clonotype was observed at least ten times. CDR3 nucleotide sequence: TGTGCCAGCAGCACCCTGGGATCCCACGAGCAGTTCTTC. Its translation is CASSTLGSHEQFF. The chain is built from TRBV7-8 and TRBJ2-1; D gene unclear. Germline CDR1 is SGHVS and CDR2 is FQNEAQ. The CDR3 is made up of 13 amino acids. The ends were cut back, 5 bases at V and 10 bases at J, with 15 bases in the middle.

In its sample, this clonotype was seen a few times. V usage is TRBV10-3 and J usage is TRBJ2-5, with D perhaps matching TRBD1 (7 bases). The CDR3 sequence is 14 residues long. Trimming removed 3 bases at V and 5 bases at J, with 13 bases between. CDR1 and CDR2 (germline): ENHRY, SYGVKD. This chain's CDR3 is CAISERTGGETQYF. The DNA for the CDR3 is TGTGCCATCAGTGAAAGGACAGGAGGGGAGACCCAGTACTTC.

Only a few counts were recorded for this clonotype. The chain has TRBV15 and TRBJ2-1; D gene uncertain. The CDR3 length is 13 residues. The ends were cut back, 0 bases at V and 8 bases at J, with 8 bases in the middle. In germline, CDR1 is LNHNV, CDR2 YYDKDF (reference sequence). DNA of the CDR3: TGTGCCACCAGCAGAGATCGAGGAGATGAGCAGTTCTTC. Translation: CATSRDRGDEQFF.